The 21 T cell receptor beta chains in this list originate from one sample, sequenced in a study of T cell responses to AZD1222 COVID-19 vaccine. The table came from immunoSEQ multiplex PCR; TCRdb's copy has only in-frame clones and leaves some out. Found here are more than 150,000 clones, roughly 88% of them singletons; the top ten hold approximately 0.49%. Material: peripheral blood, obtained on day 0 of AZD1222 vaccination. These receptors came from an adult in good health.

V is TRBV5-1 and J is TRBJ1-2, with 7 bases aligning to TRBD1. Per the germline V gene, CDR1 is SGHRS and CDR2 is YFSETQ. CDR3 size: 13 residues. J gave up 8 bases and V 2 bases, and 6 bases lay outside the gene matches. The CDR3 DNA follows: TGCGCCAGCAGCTTATCCGGGACAGACGGCTACACCTTC. Its translation: CASSLSGTDGYTF.

The chain recombines TRBV6-5 with TRBJ1-2; TRBD1 matches 8 bases. V lost 5 bases, J lost 4 bases, and 6 bases stayed unmatched. Germline V CDR1 and CDR2: MNHEY, SVGAGI. This CDR3 contains 14 residues. CDR3 DNA: TGTGCCAGCAGTCGGTCAGGGGGCGGCTATGGCTACACCTTC. Translating gives CASSRSGGGYGYTF.

The chain combines TRBV30 with TRBJ1-6, with D possibly matching TRBD1 (5 bases). Germline assignment: CDR1 GTSNPN and CDR2 SVGIG (reference sequence). The CDR3 is made up of 14 amino acids. With 2 bases removed from V and 0 bases from J, the gap between germline ends came to 5 bases. CDR3 region: CAWSRGSYNSPLHF. In nucleotides, the CDR3 is TGTGCCTGGAGTAGGGGCTCCTATAATTCACCCCTCCACTTT.

The J gene is TRBJ2-7, the V gene TRBV10-3; TRBD2 matches at 8 bases. The CDR3 is 15 amino acids. V lost 4 bases to trimming and J lost 6 bases; unmatched junction nucleotides: 11. From germline, CDR1 is ENHRY and CDR2 SYGVKD. The CDR3 coding sequence is TGTGCCATCAGTGTCCAAGCGGGAGAAGGGGGCGAGCAGTACTTC. This translates into CAISVQAGEGGEQYF.

V is TRBV7-2 and J is TRBJ2-7; D is ambiguous. Germline V gives CDR1 SGHTA, CDR2 FQGNSA. This CDR3 comprises 15 residues. V lost 5 bases to trimming and J lost 3 bases, with 17 bases between them. The CDR3 coding sequence is TGTGCCAGCAGCCCAAGGCTCCGTCCCCTCTACGAGCAGTACTTC. It codes for CASSPRLRPLYEQYF.

The genes are TRBV7-3 and TRBJ2-3; 8 nucleotides match TRBD2. Trimming cost V 1 base and J 1 base; bases outside gene matches: 4. CDR1 is SGHTA and CDR2 is FQGTGA in the germline V gene. There are 16 residues in the CDR3. This CDR3 reads CASSLISGGGTDTQYF. The CDR3 coding sequence is TGTGCCAGCAGCTTAATATCGGGAGGGGGCACAGATACGCAGTATTTT.

The chain couples TRBV3-1 (or the pseudogene TRBV3-2) to TRBJ2-7; the match to TRBD2 covers 10 bases. Germline V gene sequence: CDR1 LGHDT, CDR2 YNNKEL (reference sequence). Trimming at V came to 4 bases and at J to 0 bases, leaving 6 bases not matched to a gene. This CDR3 has 16 residues. This CDR3 is CASSPLQRGGSYEQYF. For the CDR3, the DNA is TGTGCCAGCAGCCCACTACAGCGGGGGGGCTCCTACGAGCAGTACTTC.

The J gene is TRBJ2-1, the V gene TRBV9; TRBD2 agrees at 9 bases. V gave up 4 bases and J gave up 5 bases; unmatched junction bases: 10. Looked up from germline, CDR1 is SGDLS and CDR2 is YYNGEE. The length of the CDR3 is 16 residues. For the CDR3, the DNA is TGTGCCAGCAGCTTTCTTAGCGGGGGAGCAAACAATGAGCAGTTCTTC. As protein: CASSFLSGGANNEQFF.

V gene TRBV20-1 combines with J gene TRBJ2-1; 11 bases are a match to TRBD2. The CDR3 has 19 amino acids. Germline CDR1 DFQATT, CDR2 SNEGSKA (reference sequence). The junction had 15 bases not matched to a gene; V was cut back by 3 bases and J by 2 bases. Written as DNA, the CDR3 is TGCAGTGCTAGTACTTCAGGACAGGGACTAGCGGCCGCCTACAATGAGCAGTTCTTC. Encoded protein: CSASTSGQGLAAAYNEQFF.

This clone was detected a few times. The chain carries TRBV6-4 and TRBJ2-6; D remains ambiguous. The CDR3 spans 15 residues. Germline lookup yields CDR1 MRHNA and CDR2 SNTAGT. Trimming stripped 2 bases from V and 0 bases from J, with 5 bases between. CDR3 in DNA: TGTGCCAGCAGTGACAGGGACTCTGGGGCCAACGTCCTGACTTTC. This translates into CASSDRDSGANVLTF.

V is TRBV14 and J is TRBJ1-2; TRBD1 aligns across 9 bases. Germline CDR1 SGHDN, CDR2 FVKESK. The V segment lost 5 bases and the J segment 8 bases; nucleotides outside the gene matches: 15. This CDR3 is built from 16 residues. CDR3 coding DNA: TGTGCCAGCAGCGCAAGGAGCCCCCGGACAGGGGAGGGCTACACCTTC. Translation: CASSARSPRTGEGYTF. Drawing the rest from reference TRBV14 and TRBJ1-2, the complete variable domain is EAGVTQFPSHSVIEKGQTVTLRCDPISGHDNLYWYRRVMGKEIKFLLHFVKESKQDESGMPNNRFLAERTGGTYSTLKVQPAELEDSGVYFCASSARSPRTGEGYTFGSGTRLTVV.

The chain links TRBV5-6 to TRBJ2-7, with 9 bases aligning to TRBD2. Trimming cost V 1 base and J 3 bases; bases outside gene matches: 11. Germline values: CDR1 SGHDT, CDR2 YYEEEE. The CDR3 is 17 residues long. The DNA of the CDR3 is TGTGCCAGCAGCTTGTACTTTTGGGGTAGCGGGAGCTACGAGCAGTACTTC. Translated: CASSLYFWGSGSYEQYF. Full variable domain (missing parts from reference TRBV5-6 and TRBJ2-7): DAGVTQSPTHLIKTRGQQVTLRCSPKSGHDTVSWYQQALGQGPQFIFQYYEEEERQRGNFPDRFSGHQFPNYSSELNVNALLLGDSALYLCASSLYFWGSGSYEQYFGPGTRLTVT.

The gene calls are TRBV5-6 and TRBJ1-1, with D unclear. Trimming removed 1 base from V and 5 bases from J, with 18 bases in between. CDR3 length equals 16 residues. In germline, CDR1 is SGHDT, CDR2 YYEEEE. CDR3 amino acids: CASSLNVGGSSTEAFF. The CDR3 DNA follows: TGTGCCAGCAGCTTGAATGTTGGAGGGTCTAGTACTGAAGCTTTCTTT.

The chain recombines TRBV5-4 with TRBJ2-3; 11 nucleotides agree with TRBD2. In germline, CDR1 is SGHNT, CDR2 YYREEE (reference sequence). V shed 0 bases and J 3 bases; nucleotides not matched to a gene: 6. This CDR3 is built from 17 residues. CDR3 amino acids: CASSLALAGGGTDTQYF. CDR3 nucleotide sequence: TGTGCCAGCAGCTTGGCCCTAGCGGGGGGTGGAACAGATACGCAGTATTTT.

The chain joins TRBV5-1 to TRBJ1-6, with 10 bases that match TRBD1. The length of the CDR3 is 16 residues. Germline-derived CDR1 and CDR2 are SGHRS and YFSETQ. J gave up 7 bases and V 2 bases, and 6 bases lay outside the gene matches. The CDR3: CASSLWTGGSNSPLHF. In DNA form, the CDR3 reads TGCGCCAGCAGCTTATGGACAGGGGGTTCCAATTCACCCCTCCACTTT.

V gene TRBV3-1 (or the pseudogene TRBV3-2) combines with J gene TRBJ2-5; perhaps TRBD2 as D (6 bases). This CDR3 is 16 amino acids long. Germline V lookup: CDR1 LGHDT, CDR2 YNNKEL (reference sequence). V gave up 1 base and J gave up 1 base, with 13 bases separating them. The CDR3, as DNA: TGTGCCAGCAGCCAAGGGTTAGCAGCGGGCCAAGAGACCCAGTACTTC. This translates into CASSQGLAAGQETQYF.

The gene calls are TRBV7-3 and TRBJ1-1; unclear D gene. The CDR3 sequence is 15 residues long. Germline-derived CDR1 and CDR2 are SGHTA and FQGTGA. Between the trimmed V and J ends, which lost 4 bases and 5 bases, there was a span of 17 bases. The chain's CDR3 is CASSSMGGVQTEAFF. The CDR3 nucleotides read TGTGCCAGCAGCTCAATGGGCGGGGTACAAACTGAAGCTTTCTTT.

This chain joins TRBV16 and TRBJ1-1; a possible D gene is TRBD1 (5 bases). Trimming cost V 6 bases and J 3 bases, with 14 bases left between them. Germline V gene data show CDR1 as KGHSY and CDR2 as FQNENV. The CDR3 contains 14 residues. CDR3 bases: TGTGCCAGCAGAGACGTAGGGGCGCACACTGAAGCTTTCTTT. It specifies CASRDVGAHTEAFF.

The sample holds one count of this clone. The chain uses TRBV6-5 and TRBJ2-2; the match to TRBD2 covers 9 bases. J lost 5 bases, V lost 7 bases, and 8 bases had no gene match. This CDR3 is built from 15 residues. From germline, CDR1 is MNHEY and CDR2 SVGAGI. In DNA, the CDR3 is TGTGCCAGCACGGCGGGAGGGCCGTTTACCGGGGAGCTGTTTTTT. Its protein is CASTAGGPFTGELFF.

The rearrangement uses TRBV15 and TRBJ2-5; D is unresolved. V lost 0 bases, J lost 5 bases, and 4 bases lay in between. The CDR3 spans 12 residues. Germline assignment: CDR1 LNHNV and CDR2 YYDKDF (reference sequence). The CDR3 loop reads CATSRDAETQYF. DNA of the CDR3: TGTGCCACCAGCAGAGACGCGGAGACCCAGTACTTC.

V is TRBV5-4 and J is TRBJ2-5; TRBD2 matches 9 bases. Per the germline V gene, CDR1 is SGHNT and CDR2 is YYREEE (reference sequence). Trimming cost V 5 bases and J 2 bases; bases outside gene matches: 10. The CDR3 is 16 residues long. CDR3 sequence reads: CASREGASGIQETQYF. The CDR3, as DNA: TGTGCCAGCAGGGAGGGGGCTAGCGGGATTCAAGAGACCCAGTACTTC. The variable domain in full, with the rest retrieved from reference TRBV5-4 and TRBJ2-5, is ETGVTQSPTHLIKTRGQQVTLRCSSQSGHNTVSWYQQALGQGPQFIFQYYREEENGRGNFPPRFSGLQFPNYSSELNVNALELDDSALYLCASREGASGIQETQYFGPGTRLLVL.